The 28 T cell receptor beta chains listed next were all sequenced from one sample in a study of blood T cells in healthy people across ages. It was with a sample-barcoded 5' primer and a J-beta primer mix that a second PCR of about 6 to 11 cycles was run. In TCRdb, the 5' RACE reads were re-called with MiXCR into one record per CDR3 protein. This table holds some 1.8 million distinct CDR3 sequences, about 39% found once. The sequencing sample was made of blood. These receptors all stem from a human donor in good health.

This chain links TRBV27 with TRBJ1-5, with D tentatively TRBD1 (5 bases). From germline, CDR1 is MNHEY and CDR2 SMNVEV (reference sequence). This CDR3 is 14 amino acids long. The V gene lost 6 bases and the J gene lost 5 bases, with 14 bases spanning the gap. In DNA form, the CDR3 reads TGTGCCAGCAGGTCGCCGGGGGTTCATCAGCCCCAGCATTTT. Translation gives CASRSPGVHQPQHF.

The rearrangement links TRBV29-1 to TRBJ2-2; no clear D gene. Per germline, CDR1 SQVTM and CDR2 ANQGSEA. V lost 2 bases and J 4 bases, leaving 14 bases between the germline ends. This CDR3 is built from 15 residues. The CDR3 sequence: CSVELGSGGTGELFF. As DNA, the CDR3 is TGCAGCGTTGAATTGGGGTCGGGTGGCACCGGGGAGCTGTTTTTT.

This clonotype has more than one count but fewer than ten. The chain joins TRBV6-1 to TRBJ1-1, with D perhaps matching TRBD1 (5 bases). The CDR3 is made up of 13 amino acids. CDR1 is MNHNS, CDR2 SASEGT, per germline. Deletions cut 8 bases from V and 0 bases from J, with 10 bases between. This CDR3 reads CASLIQVNTEAFF. CDR3 DNA: TGTGCCAGCCTAATACAGGTGAACACTGAAGCTTTCTTT.

V gene TRBV6-5 combines with J gene TRBJ1-2; a weak D match, TRBD1 (5 bases). The CDR3 totals 13 residues. Germline lookup yields CDR1 MNHEY and CDR2 SVGAGI. V lost 7 bases and J 2 bases, leaving 11 bases between the germline ends. As DNA, the CDR3 is TGTGCCAGCACCATGACAGAGAACTATGGCTACACCTTC. Translated: CASTMTENYGYTF.

V is TRBV28 and J is TRBJ2-1; 10 nucleotides match TRBD1. Germline trimming cut 5 bases from V and 2 bases from J; bases unmatched to any gene: 6. In germline, CDR1 is MDHEN, CDR2 SYDVKM. The CDR3 spans 16 residues. As DNA, the CDR3 is TGTGCCAGCAGTGCCGGGACAGGGGCGACCTACAATGAGCAGTTCTTC. As protein: CASSAGTGATYNEQFF.

This clonotype was seen repeatedly, ten times or more. V and J are TRBV5-1 and TRBJ2-4; 7 bases map to TRBD1. This CDR3 has 13 residues. The ends lost 4 bases at V and 7 bases at J; junction bases unmatched: 5. From germline, CDR1 is SGHRS and CDR2 YFSETQ. Written as DNA, the CDR3 is TGCGCCAGCAGCCCGGGCAGGGGGAACATTCAGTACTTC. This encodes CASSPGRGNIQYF.

The chain employs TRBV7-3 and TRBJ2-6, with 11 nucleotides matching TRBD2. CDR1 is SGHTA, CDR2 FQGTGA, per germline. The CDR3 is 18 residues long. The V and J ends lost 2 bases and 2 bases, in that order; junction bases with no gene match: 5. For the CDR3, the DNA is TGTGCCAGCAGCTTAGGAGTTAGCGGGGGGGCTGGGGCCAACGTCCTGACTTTC. Its translation: CASSLGVSGGAGANVLTF.

The table lists this clonotype with a few counts. The rearrangement links TRBV4-3 to TRBJ2-7; TRBD2 agrees at 7 bases. The J segment lost 5 bases and the V segment lost 1 base, leaving 2 bases of the junction unmatched. This CDR3 contains 13 residues. CDR1 and CDR2 from the germline V gene are LGHNA and YSLEER. The CDR3 region is CASSQGLAHEQYF. CDR3 in DNA: TGCGCCAGCAGCCAAGGACTAGCTCACGAGCAGTACTTC.

V gene TRBV2 combines with J gene TRBJ1-4; D is possibly TRBD1 (6 bases). This CDR3 spans 16 amino acids. The germline V gene has CDR1 SNHLY and CDR2 FYNNEI. The V end lost 5 bases, the J end lost 4 bases, and 17 bases lay between the germline ends. The CDR3 DNA reads as TGTGCCAGCAGTCGAATGATCCCAGGGGTTAATGAAAAACTGTTTTTT. Residues: CASSRMIPGVNEKLFF.

The chain combines TRBV5-5 with TRBJ2-7; 7 nucleotides agree with TRBD1. This CDR3 is built from 15 residues. Germline assignment: CDR1 SGHKS and CDR2 YYEKEE (reference sequence). V dropped 7 bases and J dropped 2; count of bases not matched to a gene: 12. CDR3 in amino acids: CASLTGTATPYEQYF. The CDR3, as DNA: TGTGCCAGCTTGACCGGGACAGCCACACCCTACGAGCAGTACTTC. Looking up the rest from reference TRBV5-5 and TRBJ2-7 gives the full variable domain: DAGVTQSPTHLIKTRGQQVTLRCSPISGHKSVSWYQQVLGQGPQFIFQYYEKEERGRGNFPDRFSARQFPNYSSELNVNALLLGDSALYLCASLTGTATPYEQYFGPGTRLTVT.

This clonotype came up a few times. This chain joins TRBV12-3 or TRBV12-4 and TRBJ2-5, with 14 bases lining up with TRBD2. Trimming at V came to 5 bases and at J to 2 bases, leaving 4 bases not matched to a gene. The CDR3 length is 16 residues. The CDR3 sequence is CASSATSGGVQETQYF. CDR3 DNA: TGTGCCAGCAGTGCGACTAGCGGGGGGGTTCAAGAGACCCAGTACTTC.

Remarks on this clonotype: The junction and the germline gene differ at one end; a read error may be behind it. The chain uses TRBV5-6 and TRBJ1-1, with no clear D. CDR1 and CDR2 from the germline V gene are SGHDT and YYEEEE. This CDR3 is 13 amino acids long. CDR3 sequence reads: CASNLTRGTEAFF. The CDR3 bases are TGTGCCAGCAACTTGACCCGGGGCACTGAAGCTTTCTTT.

The chain combines TRBV7-9 with TRBJ2-7; TRBD2 aligns across 13 bases. This CDR3 has 16 amino acids. The V segment lost 5 bases and the J segment 6 bases; nucleotides outside the gene matches: 10. Germline loops: CDR1 SEHNR, CDR2 FQNEAQ (reference sequence). CDR3 sequence reads: CASSRGTSGESGEQYF. The CDR3, as DNA: TGTGCCAGCAGCCGTGGGACTAGCGGGGAATCTGGCGAGCAGTACTTC.

This clonotype was seen many times. The rearrangement joins TRBV20-1 to TRBJ2-4, with D hard to call. This CDR3 is 13 amino acids long. Germline loops: CDR1 DFQATT, CDR2 SNEGSKA (reference sequence). V was cut by 6 bases and J by 3 bases, with 12 bases left in between. The CDR3 DNA follows: TGCAGTGCCGCTGACAACTACAAAAACATTCAGTACTTC. It specifies CSAADNYKNIQYF.

The V call is TRBV4-1, the J call TRBJ2-1; 8 bases fit TRBD2. Trimming took 3 bases from V and 0 from J; bases not matched to a gene: 13. Germline V CDR1 and CDR2: MGHRA, YSYEKL. This CDR3 contains 19 residues. CDR3 nucleotides: TGCGCCAGCAGCCATCCCCGGGGGGGGCGCGTACTCTCCTACAATGAGCAGTTCTTC. Its protein is CASSHPRGGRVLSYNEQFF.

This clonotype was seen a few times. V is TRBV21-1 and J is TRBJ2-7. TRBV21-1 is a pseudogene. This CDR3 is 10 amino acids long. CDR3 in DNA: TGTGCCATTCTGTCCTACGAGCAGTACTTC. This codes for CAILSYEQYF.

The CDR3 protein is CASSLGDRQTYEQYF. The CDR3 region has the DNA TGCGCCAGCAGCTTGGGTGACAGGCAAACCTACGAGCAGTACTTC. This chain joins TRBV5-1 and TRBJ2-4; possible D gene TRBD1, 6 bases. The J call is uncertain, as TRBJ2-7 better fits the DNA end. The CDR3 consists of 15 residues. Germline V gene lookup returns CDR1 SGHRS and CDR2 YFSETQ.

The rearrangement joins TRBV5-1 to TRBJ1-2; unclear D gene. The CDR3 is 15 residues long. CDR1 is SGHRS and CDR2 is YFSETQ in the germline V gene. The germline V and J ends were trimmed by 3 bases and 2 bases, with 14 bases remaining between them. CDR3 in amino acids: CASSSQRGGNYGYTF. CDR3 coding DNA: TGCGCCAGCAGCTCACAGAGAGGAGGCAACTATGGCTACACCTTC. Drawing the rest from reference TRBV5-1 and TRBJ1-2, the complete variable domain is KAGVTQTPRYLIKTRGQQVTLSCSPISGHRSVSWYQQTPGQGLQFLFEYFSETQRNKGNFPGRFSGRQFSNSRSEMNVSTLELGDSALYLCASSSQRGGNYGYTFGSGTRLTVV.

This clonotype was recorded a few times. The chain carries TRBV7-3 and TRBJ2-1, with TRBD2 as a possible D gene (6 bases). The CDR3 spans 15 residues. Between the trimmed V and J ends, which lost 1 base and 8 bases, there was a span of 15 bases. Germline loops: CDR1 SGHTA, CDR2 FQGTGA. This CDR3 is CASSLKGLQFHEQFF. The CDR3 coding sequence is TGTGCCAGCAGCTTAAAAGGACTACAGTTTCATGAGCAGTTCTTC.

The chain joins TRBV11-1 to TRBJ1-4, with no clear D. This CDR3 is 16 amino acids long. Germline assignment: CDR1 SGHAT and CDR2 FQDESV (reference sequence). Trimming removed 4 bases at V and 7 bases at J, with 19 bases between. The DNA of the CDR3 is TGTGCCAGCAGCTCCCAGACCACCCCGGGGAGTGAAAAACTGTTTTTT. Translating gives CASSSQTTPGSEKLFF.

The gene calls are TRBV11-2 and TRBJ1-1; the D gene is possibly TRBD1 (6 bases). Germline V gene sequence: CDR1 SGHAT, CDR2 FQNNGV. This CDR3 has 16 residues. V lost 3 bases and J 3 bases, leaving 17 bases between the germline ends. CDR3 sequence reads: CASSFRGAYPDTEAFF. CDR3 sequence (DNA): TGTGCCAGCAGCTTCCGGGGGGCATACCCGGACACTGAAGCTTTCTTT.

The sample holds one count of this clonotype. The V and J genes are TRBV30 and TRBJ1-2; D is ambiguous. The CDR3 is 14 amino acids. Deletions cut 8 bases from V and 4 bases from J, with 20 bases between. The V gene's germline CDR1 is GTSNPN and CDR2 SVGIG (reference sequence). CDR3 protein: CAVSQALIAYGYTF. The CDR3 region has the DNA TGTGCCGTGTCTCAGGCACTAATCGCCTATGGCTACACCTTC. Drawing the rest from reference TRBV30 and TRBJ1-2, the complete variable domain is SQTIHQWPATLVQPVGSPLSLECTVEGTSNPNLYWYRQAAGRGLQLLFYSVGIGQISSEVPQNLSASRPQDRQFILSSKKLLLSDSGFYLCAVSQALIAYGYTFGSGTRLTVV.

The table lists this clonotype with many counts. The chain joins TRBV4-1 to TRBJ1-2; D is undetermined. The CDR3 sequence is 13 residues long. V lost 1 base, J lost 5 bases, and 8 bases lay in between. Germline V CDR1 and CDR2: MGHRA, YSYEKL. In DNA form, the CDR3 reads TGCGCCAGCAGCCAAGGGGGTTTTTATGGCTACACCTTC. Its protein is CASSQGGFYGYTF.

DNA for the CDR3: TGCAGCGTCGTCGACAGGAATAGAGGGGATGAGCAGTTCTTC. Amino acids: CSVVDRNRGDEQFF. J is TRBJ2-1 and V is TRBV29-1, with D tentatively TRBD1 (6 bases). Per the germline V gene, CDR1 is SQVTM and CDR2 is ANQGSEA. V shed 6 bases and J shed 8 bases, with 20 bases lying between them. The CDR3 covers 14 residues.

V usage is TRBV29-1 and J usage is TRBJ2-1; 8 positions match TRBD1. The CDR3 has 16 residues. Germline CDR1 reads SQVTM; CDR2 reads ANQGSEA. Unmatched junction bases numbered 10, after V lost 2 bases and J lost 4 bases. In DNA, the CDR3 is TGCAGCGTTGAACCCGGGCAGGGGGCCCGGTACAATGAGCAGTTCTTC. Its translation is CSVEPGQGARYNEQFF.

This clonotype was observed a few times. The genes are TRBV4-1 and TRBJ2-5; no definite D call. Near its end, the DNA agrees better with TRBJ2-7, so the J call may be wrong. Germline-derived CDR1 and CDR2 are MGHRA and YSYEKL. The CDR3 covers 13 residues. The CDR3: CASSQDPYTEQYF. As DNA, the CDR3 is TGCGCCAGCAGCCAAGACCCCTATACCGAGCAGTACTTC.

A note on this clonotype: It may be a read error: a sequence one base away is much more abundant. The chain has TRBV2 and TRBJ1-5; a possible D gene is TRBD1 (5 bases). CDR3 size: 16 residues. Trimming left V 4 bases short and J 4 bases short, with 17 bases between. Germline CDR1 and CDR2: SNHLY and FYNNEI. This chain's CDR3 is CASSADTGIRNQPQHF. CDR3 nucleotide sequence: TGTGCCAGCAGTGCAGACACAGGAATACGGAATCAGCCCCAGCATTTT.

This sequence joins TRBV11-2 and TRBJ2-5; D unclear. The germline CDR1 and CDR2 sequences are SGHAT and FQNNGV. This CDR3 region has 15 residues. Trimming stripped 0 bases from V and 4 bases from J, with 12 bases between. This chain's CDR3 is CASSLDGWGTETQYF. The CDR3 DNA is TGTGCCAGCAGCTTAGATGGGTGGGGTACAGAGACCCAGTACTTC.